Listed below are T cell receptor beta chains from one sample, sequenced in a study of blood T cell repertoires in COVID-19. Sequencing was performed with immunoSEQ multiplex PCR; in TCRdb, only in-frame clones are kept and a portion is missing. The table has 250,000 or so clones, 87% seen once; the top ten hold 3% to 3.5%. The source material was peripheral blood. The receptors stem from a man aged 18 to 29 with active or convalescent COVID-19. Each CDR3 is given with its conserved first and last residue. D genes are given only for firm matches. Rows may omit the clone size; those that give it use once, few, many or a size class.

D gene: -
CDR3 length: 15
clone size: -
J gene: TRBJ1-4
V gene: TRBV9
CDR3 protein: CASSVGTSSGEKLFF
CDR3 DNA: TGTGCCAGCAGCGTAGGGACATCATCTGGGGAAAAACTGTTTTTT

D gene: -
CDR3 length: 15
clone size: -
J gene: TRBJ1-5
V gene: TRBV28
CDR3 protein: CASSSGRGGRQPQHF
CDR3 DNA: TGTGCCAGCAGTTCGGGTAGGGGGGGTCGACAGCCCCAGCATTTT

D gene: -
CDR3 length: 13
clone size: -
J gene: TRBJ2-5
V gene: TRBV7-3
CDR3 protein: CASSSSTEETQYF
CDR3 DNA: TGTGCCAGCAGCTCAAGTACTGAAGAGACCCAGTACTTC

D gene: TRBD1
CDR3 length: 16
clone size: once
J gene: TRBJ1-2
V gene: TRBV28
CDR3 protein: CASSLGQGSYNYGYTF
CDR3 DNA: TGTGCCAGCAGTCTCGGACAGGGAAGTTATAACTATGGCTACACCTTC

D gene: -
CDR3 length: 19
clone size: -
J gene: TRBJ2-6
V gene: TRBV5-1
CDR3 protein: CASSLVWAGSGSGANVLTF
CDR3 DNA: TGCGCCAGCAGCTTGGTCTGGGCCGGGAGTGGTTCGGGGGCCAACGTCCTGACTTTC

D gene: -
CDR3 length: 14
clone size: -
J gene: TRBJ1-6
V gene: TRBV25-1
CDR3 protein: CASSVGAGSSPLHF
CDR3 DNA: TGTGCCAGCAGTGTAGGGGCCGGGAGTTCACCCCTCCACTTT

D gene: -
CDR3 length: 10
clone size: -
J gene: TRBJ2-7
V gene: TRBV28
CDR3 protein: CASSTTEQYF
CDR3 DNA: TGTGCCAGCAGCACAACCGAGCAGTACTTC

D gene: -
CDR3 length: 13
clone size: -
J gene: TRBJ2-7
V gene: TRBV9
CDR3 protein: CASSVAGTHEQYF
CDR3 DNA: TGTGCCAGCAGCGTGGCAGGAACCCACGAGCAGTACTTC

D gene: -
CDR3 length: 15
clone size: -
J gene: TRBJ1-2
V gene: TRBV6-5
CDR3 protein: CASSPTQGPNYGYTF
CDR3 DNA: TGTGCCAGCAGTCCAACCCAGGGCCCTAACTATGGCTACACCTTC

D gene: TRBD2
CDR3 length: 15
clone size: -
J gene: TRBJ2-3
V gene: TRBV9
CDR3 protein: CASSVAGGQSDTQYF
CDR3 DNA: TGTGCCAGCAGCGTAGCGGGGGGGCAGTCAGATACGCAGTATTTT

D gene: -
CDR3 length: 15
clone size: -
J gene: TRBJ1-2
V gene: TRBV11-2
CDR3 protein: CASSLWEQSDYGYTF
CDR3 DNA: TGTGCCAGCAGCTTATGGGAGCAGTCAGACTATGGCTACACCTTC

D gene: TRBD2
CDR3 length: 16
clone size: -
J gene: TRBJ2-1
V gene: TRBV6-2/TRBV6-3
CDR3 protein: CASSSATSGRPNEQFF
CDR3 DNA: TGTGCCAGCAGTTCCGCCACTAGCGGGAGACCCAATGAGCAGTTCTTC

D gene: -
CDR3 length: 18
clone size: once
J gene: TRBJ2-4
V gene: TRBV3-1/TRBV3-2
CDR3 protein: CASSQESPLGLSGNIQYF
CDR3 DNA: TGTGCCAGCAGCCAAGAGTCCCCTTTGGGTCTAAGCGGGAACATTCAGTACTTC

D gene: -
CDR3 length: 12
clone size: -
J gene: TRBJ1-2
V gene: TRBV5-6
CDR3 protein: CASSLPVGPHTF
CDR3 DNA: TGTGCCAGCAGCCTACCAGTGGGGCCACACACCTTC

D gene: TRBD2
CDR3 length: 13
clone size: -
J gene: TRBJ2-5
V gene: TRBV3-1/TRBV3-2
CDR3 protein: CASSRTRDETQYF
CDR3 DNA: TGTGCCAGCAGCCGGACTAGAGACGAGACCCAGTACTTC

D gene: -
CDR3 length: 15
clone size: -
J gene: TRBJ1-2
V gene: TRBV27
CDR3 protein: CASLMTRGANYGYTF
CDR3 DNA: TGTGCCAGTCTGATGACTCGGGGGGCGAACTATGGCTACACCTTC

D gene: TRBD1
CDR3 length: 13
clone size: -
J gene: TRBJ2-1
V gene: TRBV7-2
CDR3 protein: CASSMTGGNEQFF
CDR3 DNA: TGTGCCAGCAGCATGACAGGGGGCAATGAGCAGTTCTTC

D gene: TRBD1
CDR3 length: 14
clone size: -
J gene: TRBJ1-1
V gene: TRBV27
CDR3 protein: CASSSRTGLTEAFF
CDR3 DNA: TGTGCCAGCAGTTCCAGGACAGGATTAACTGAAGCTTTCTTT

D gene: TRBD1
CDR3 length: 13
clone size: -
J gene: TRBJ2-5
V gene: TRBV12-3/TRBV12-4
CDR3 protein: CASRGTDQETQYF
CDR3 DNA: TGTGCCAGCAGGGGGACAGACCAAGAGACCCAGTACTTC

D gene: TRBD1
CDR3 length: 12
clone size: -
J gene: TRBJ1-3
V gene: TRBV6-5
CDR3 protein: CATQGGRNTIYF
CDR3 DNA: TGTGCCACCCAGGGGGGCAGAAACACCATATATTTT

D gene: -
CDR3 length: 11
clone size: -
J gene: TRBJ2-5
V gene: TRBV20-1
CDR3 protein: CSAGRPETQYF
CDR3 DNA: TGCAGTGCGGGCAGACCGGAGACCCAGTACTTC

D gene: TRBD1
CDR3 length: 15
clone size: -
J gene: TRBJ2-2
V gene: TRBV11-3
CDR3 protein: CASSGTGVMAGELFF
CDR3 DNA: TGTGCCAGCAGCGGTACAGGGGTAATGGCCGGGGAGCTGTTTTTT

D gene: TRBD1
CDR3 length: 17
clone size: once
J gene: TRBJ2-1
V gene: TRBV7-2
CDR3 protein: CASSLVSGTVVTGEQFF
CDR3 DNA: TGTGCCAGCAGCTTAGTATCCGGGACAGTGGTTACGGGTGAGCAGTTCTTC

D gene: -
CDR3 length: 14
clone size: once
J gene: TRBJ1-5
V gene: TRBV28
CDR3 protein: CASSLALGNQPQHF
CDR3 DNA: TGTGCCAGCAGTTTAGCGCTTGGCAATCAGCCCCAGCATTTT

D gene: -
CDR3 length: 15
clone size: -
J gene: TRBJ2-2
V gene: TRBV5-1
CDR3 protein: CASSLDAGYTGELFF
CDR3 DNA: TGCGCCAGCAGCTTGGATGCAGGTTACACCGGGGAGCTGTTTTTT

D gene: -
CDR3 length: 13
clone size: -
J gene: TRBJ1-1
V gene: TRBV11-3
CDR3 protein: CASSLPGGSEAFF
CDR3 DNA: TGTGCCAGCAGCTTACCAGGAGGTTCTGAAGCTTTCTTT

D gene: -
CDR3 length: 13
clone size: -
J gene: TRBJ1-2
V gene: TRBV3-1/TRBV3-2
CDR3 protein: CASSRDSNYGYTF
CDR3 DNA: TGTGCCAGCAGTCGCGACAGTAACTATGGCTACACCTTC

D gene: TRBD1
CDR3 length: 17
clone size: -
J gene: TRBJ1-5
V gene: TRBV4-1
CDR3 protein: CASCTPRQGYSDQPQHF
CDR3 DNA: TGCGCCAGCTGCACCCCGAGACAGGGATACAGTGATCAGCCCCAGCATTTT

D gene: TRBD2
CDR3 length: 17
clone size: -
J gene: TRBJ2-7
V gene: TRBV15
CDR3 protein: CATSRVYLAGSSYEQYF
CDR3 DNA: TGTGCCACCAGCAGAGTCTACCTAGCGGGGAGCTCCTACGAGCAGTACTTC

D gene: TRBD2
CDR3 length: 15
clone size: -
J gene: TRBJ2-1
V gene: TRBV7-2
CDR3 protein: CASSSGTSSYNEQFF
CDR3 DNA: TGTGCCAGCAGCTCCGGGACTAGCAGTTACAATGAGCAGTTCTTC

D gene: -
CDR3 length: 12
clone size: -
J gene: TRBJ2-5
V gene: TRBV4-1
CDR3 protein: CASRGIEETQYF
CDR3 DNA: TGCGCATCCCGGGGGATCGAAGAGACCCAGTACTTC

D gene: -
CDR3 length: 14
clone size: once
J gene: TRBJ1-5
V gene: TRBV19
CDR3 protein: CASSQLFSNQPQHF
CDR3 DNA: TGTGCCAGTAGTCAACTGTTTAGCAATCAGCCCCAGCATTTT